Presented here are 13 T cell receptor beta chains from one specimen sequenced in a study of OX40 agonist ivuxolimab in advanced cancers. Libraries were prepared by immunoSEQ multiplex PCR; TCRdb keeps only in-frame clonotypes and omits some of them. The sample records 40,000 to 45,000 clones, 85% to 90% being singletons. This material consisted of CD4+ or CD8+ T cells sorted from blood, taken in a trial of the OX40 agonist ivuxolimab. These receptors all stem from an adult with an advanced solid tumor such as melanoma, head and neck, liver or kidney cancer.

This clone was seen only once. This chain uses TRBV19 with TRBJ2-7, with 7 bases identical to TRBD1. This CDR3 is 15 amino acids long. Losses at the gene ends were 5 bases for V and 0 bases for J; bases not matched to a gene: 7. The germline gives CDR1 LNHDA, CDR2 SQIVND (reference sequence). DNA for the CDR3: TGTGCCAGTAGTGCATCCGGGACAGTCTCCTACGAGCAGTACTTC. This codes for CASSASGTVSYEQYF. The full variable domain, its missing parts supplied by reference TRBV19 and TRBJ2-7, is DGGITQSPKYLFRKEGQNVTLSCEQNLNHDAMYWYRQDPGQGLRLIYYSQIVNDFQKGDIAEGYSVSREKKESFPLTVTSAQKNPTAFYLCASSASGTVSYEQYFGPGTRLTVT.

The CDR3 is CSVGGTGGSGNTIYF. The CDR3 DNA follows: TGCAGCGTTGGAGGGACAGGGGGCTCTGGAAACACCATATATTTT. The rearrangement uses TRBV29-1 and TRBJ1-3, with 11 bases fitting TRBD1. The germline V gene has CDR1 SQVTM and CDR2 ANQGSEA. CDR3 length equals 15 residues. The junction had 2 bases not matched to a gene; V was cut back by 4 bases and J by 0 bases. The whole variable domain, filled in from reference TRBV29-1 and TRBJ1-3, reads SAVISQKPSRDICQRGTSLTIQCQVDSQVTMMFWYRQQPGQSLTLIATANQGSEATYESGFVIDKFPISRPNLTFSTLTVSNMSPEDSSIYLCSVGGTGGSGNTIYFGEGSWLTVV.

This clone was seen just once. The chain couples TRBV6-1 to TRBJ2-5; D perhaps matches TRBD1 (5 bases). Germline V gene sequence: CDR1 MNHNS, CDR2 SASEGT. The CDR3 consists of 13 residues. The germline V and J ends were trimmed by 6 bases and 5 bases, with 13 bases remaining between them. CDR3 sequence: CASRWQGFETQYF. The CDR3 nucleotides read TGTGCCAGCAGGTGGCAGGGCTTCGAGACCCAGTACTTC.

For this clone: One junction end disagrees with the germline gene, perhaps due to a read error. The rearrangement links TRBV18 to TRBJ1-4; no clear D. CDR1 KGHSH and CDR2 LQKENI come from the germline V gene. The length of the CDR3 is 12 residues. This chain's CDR3 is CASSRGNEKLFF. In DNA form, the CDR3 reads TGTGCCAGCTCCCGGGGTAATGAGAAACTGTTTTTT.

The chain couples TRBV27 to TRBJ2-1; D unresolved. Trimming removed 7 bases at V and 4 bases at J, with 8 bases between. CDR1 is MNHEY and CDR2 is SMNVEV in the germline V gene (reference sequence). The CDR3 is 12 residues long. The CDR3 loop reads CASNGPYNEQFF. Written as DNA, the CDR3 is TGTGCCAGCAACGGGCCGTACAATGAGCAGTTCTTC.

This chain connects TRBV10-3 to TRBJ1-2; D unclear. The V end was cut by 6 bases, the J end by 2 bases, with 10 bases between. Looked up from germline, CDR1 is ENHRY and CDR2 is SYGVKD. This CDR3 contains 13 residues. The DNA of the CDR3 is TGTGCCATCAGCCTAGGAAGAAACTATGGCTACACCTTC. Translation: CAISLGRNYGYTF.

This chain links TRBV27 with TRBJ1-1; no firm D call. Trimming took 5 bases from V and 2 from J, leaving 9 bases between them. The CDR3 is 13 amino acids. Germline assignment: CDR1 MNHEY and CDR2 SMNVEV (reference sequence). The CDR3 DNA reads as TGTGCCAGCAGTACCCCCCACAACACTGAAGCTTTCTTT. Encoded protein: CASSTPHNTEAFF.

The J gene is TRBJ2-7, the V gene TRBV6-6; 8 nucleotides line up with TRBD1. This CDR3 comprises 12 residues. The germline gives CDR1 MNHNY, CDR2 SVGAGI (reference sequence). J was trimmed by 5 bases and V by 7 bases; bases with no gene match: 4. CDR3: CASNGQGDEQYF. For the CDR3, the DNA is TGTGCCAGCAACGGACAGGGAGACGAGCAGTACTTC.

The J gene is TRBJ2-5, the V gene TRBV20-1; unclear D gene. The CDR3 covers 11 residues. Germline CDR1 and CDR2: DFQATT and SNEGSKA (reference sequence). V was clipped by 3 bases and J by 4 bases, with 6 bases between them. The CDR3 nucleotides read TGCAGTGCTAGCGTCTTAGAGACCCAGTACTTC. Its translation is CSASVLETQYF.

This chain links TRBV5-5 with TRBJ2-3; possibly TRBD1 or TRBD2 for D (6 bases each). Germline CDR1 is SGHKS and CDR2 is YYEKEE (reference sequence). The CDR3 consists of 16 residues. Trimming took 3 bases from V and 1 from J, leaving 15 bases between them. The CDR3 DNA is TGTGCCAGCAGCTGGGAAGGGGGGTTCGGCACAGATACGCAGTATTTT. It yields the protein CASSWEGGFGTDTQYF.

This clone was picked up one time. The rearrangement joins TRBV7-3 to TRBJ1-2; 11 nucleotides agree with TRBD1. Per the germline V gene, CDR1 is SGHTA and CDR2 is FQGTGA. Losses at the gene ends were 5 bases for V and 7 bases for J; bases not matched to a gene: 6. The CDR3 spans 14 residues. In nucleotides, the CDR3 is TGTGCCAGCAGCCCTGGACAGGGGGCTGGTGGCTACACCTTC. Encoded protein: CASSPGQGAGGYTF.

This chain joins TRBV5-1 and TRBJ1-2; D remains ambiguous. The CDR3 has 15 amino acids. CDR1 SGHRS and CDR2 YFSETQ come from the germline V gene. Trimming stripped 0 bases from V and 0 bases from J, with 9 bases between. DNA of the CDR3: TGCGCCAGCAGCTTGGATAGCGACGCTAACTATGGCTACACCTTC. Amino acids: CASSLDSDANYGYTF.

The rearrangement uses TRBV5-1 and TRBJ2-3; 9 nucleotides align to TRBD2. V lost 5 bases, J lost 4 bases, and 8 bases stayed unmatched. CDR1 SGHRS and CDR2 YFSETQ come from the germline V gene. The CDR3 is 15 residues long. The CDR3 protein is CASSLSGRSADTQYF. CDR3 coding DNA: TGCGCCAGCAGTTTAAGCGGGAGGAGCGCAGATACGCAGTATTTT.